Sequencing of this T cell receptor beta chain was carried out in a study of cytomegalovirus exposure and HLA in healthy donors. Study-wide results and caveats: Researchers reportedly found TCR beta sequences accurately predicted most subjects' HLA-A and HLA-B alleles. Most observed TCR sequences were rare, whereas some public TCRs were detected in many donors. Researchers reported in a later analysis that a missense DCLRE1C variant was tied to TCR beta V- and J-gene trimming.

With 60 Vbeta and 13 Jbeta primers, the PCR was carried out. Produced via immunoSEQ multiplex PCR; TCRdb's table is partial and in-frame only. This table holds about 130,000 clones, approximately 75% found once. A word on this clone: Its antigen remains unknown.

The source of this sequence is a woman between 50 and 59 years old in good health and CMV-seronegative. The specimen was PBMCs.

The CDR3: CASNLPASGQKYF. DNA of the CDR3: TGTGCCAGCAATCTACCCGCATCGGGACAGAAGTACTTC. The chain joins TRBV7-2 to TRBJ2-7; 7 bases are a match to TRBD1. The germline V gene has CDR1 SGHTA and CDR2 FQGNSA. CDR3 size: 13 residues. V lost 7 bases and J lost 11; bases outside the gene matches: 14.